These T cell receptor beta chains were read from a single sample in a study of cytomegalovirus exposure and HLA in healthy donors. The protocol was immunoSEQ multiplex PCR, while the TCRdb copy is restricted to in-frame clones and leaves out a portion. Of 150,000 to 200,000 clones listed, approximately 80% are singletons. The sample was PBMCs. The receptors derive from a male donor in good health and CMV-seronegative. Each CDR3 is given with its conserved first and last residue. Fields, in order: D gene, J gene, V gene, CDR3 protein, CDR3 DNA. The D gene is left open where the match is weak.

d_gene: TRBD1
j_gene: TRBJ2-7
v_gene: TRBV7-3
CDR3aa: CASSRDRDHEQYF
CDR3nt: TGTGCCAGCAGCCGGGACAGGGACCACGAGCAGTACTTC

d_gene: TRBD1
j_gene: TRBJ2-3
v_gene: TRBV14
CDR3aa: CASSPGQFTDTQYF
CDR3nt: TGTGCCAGCAGCCCGGGACAGTTCACAGATACGCAGTATTTT

d_gene: TRBD1
j_gene: TRBJ2-2
v_gene: TRBV6-6
CDR3aa: CASSYADRGHTGELFF
CDR3nt: TGTGCCAGCAGTTACGCGGACAGGGGCCACACCGGGGAGCTGTTTTTT

d_gene: NA
j_gene: TRBJ1-5
v_gene: TRBV19
CDR3aa: CASSIEGGSGQPQHF
CDR3nt: TGTGCCAGTAGTATAGAGGGGGGGTCAGGTCAGCCCCAGCATTTT

d_gene: NA
j_gene: TRBJ2-5
v_gene: TRBV4-3
CDR3aa: CASSQDVGTQETQYF
CDR3nt: TGCGCCAGCAGCCAAGATGTGGGGACACAAGAGACCCAGTACTTC

d_gene: TRBD2
j_gene: TRBJ2-3
v_gene: TRBV7-2
CDR3aa: CASSIISGSTDTQYF
CDR3nt: TGTGCCAGCAGCATCATTAGCGGGAGCACAGATACGCAGTATTTT

d_gene: NA
j_gene: TRBJ2-1
v_gene: TRBV7-2
CDR3aa: CASSLTENEQFF
CDR3nt: TGTGCCAGCAGCTTGACGGAGAATGAGCAGTTCTTC

d_gene: NA
j_gene: TRBJ1-5
v_gene: TRBV7-8
CDR3aa: CASSPRGANQPQHF
CDR3nt: TGTGCCAGCAGCCCCCGCGGGGCCAATCAGCCCCAGCATTTT

d_gene: TRBD1
j_gene: TRBJ1-3
v_gene: TRBV5-1
CDR3aa: CASSPGDRSSGNTIYF
CDR3nt: TGCGCCAGCAGCCCGGGGGACAGAAGCTCTGGAAACACCATATATTTT

d_gene: NA
j_gene: TRBJ2-7
v_gene: TRBV11-2
CDR3aa: CASSLNRDTTAEQYF
CDR3nt: TGTGCCAGCAGCTTAAATCGGGACACGACCGCCGAGCAGTACTTC

d_gene: TRBD1
j_gene: TRBJ1-2
v_gene: TRBV4-1
CDR3aa: CASSQVGGTGGLGYGYTF
CDR3nt: TGCGCCAGCAGCCAAGTTGGGGGGACAGGGGGCTTAGGCTATGGCTACACCTTC

d_gene: NA
j_gene: TRBJ2-7
v_gene: TRBV1
CDR3aa: CTSSHPSGTYEQYF
CDR3nt: TGCACCAGCAGCCACCCTAGCGGAACCTACGAGCAGTACTTC

d_gene: TRBD2
j_gene: TRBJ2-1
v_gene: TRBV5-1
CDR3aa: CASSPGTSGSLAYNEQFF
CDR3nt: TGCGCCAGCAGCCCTGGGACTAGCGGGAGTTTAGCCTACAATGAGCAGTTCTTC

d_gene: NA
j_gene: TRBJ2-7
v_gene: TRBV6-6
CDR3aa: CASSRENYEQYF
CDR3nt: TGTGCCAGCAGTCGGGAGAACTACGAGCAGTACTTC

d_gene: TRBD1
j_gene: TRBJ2-1
v_gene: TRBV13
CDR3aa: CASSLRDRGLNEQFF
CDR3nt: TGTGCCAGCAGCTTGAGGGACAGGGGGCTGAATGAGCAGTTCTTC

d_gene: NA
j_gene: TRBJ2-2
v_gene: TRBV19
CDR3aa: CASSIVGVGPNTGELFF
CDR3nt: TGTGCCAGTAGTATAGTCGGAGTTGGTCCGAACACCGGGGAGCTGTTTTTT

d_gene: NA
j_gene: TRBJ1-4
v_gene: TRBV5-4
CDR3aa: CASSLAGEGSNEKLFF
CDR3nt: TGTGCCAGCAGCTTGGCCGGGGAAGGGTCTAATGAAAAACTGTTTTTT

d_gene: TRBD1
j_gene: TRBJ2-3
v_gene: TRBV7-6
CDR3aa: CASSFSGTGATDTQYF
CDR3nt: TGTGCCAGCAGCTTCTCCGGGACAGGCGCCACAGATACGCAGTATTTT

d_gene: NA
j_gene: TRBJ1-1
v_gene: TRBV5-1
CDR3aa: CASSQINTGLNTEAFF
CDR3nt: TGCGCCAGCAGCCAAATAAATACAGGTCTGAACACTGAAGCTTTCTTT

d_gene: NA
j_gene: TRBJ2-3
v_gene: TRBV28
CDR3aa: CATFKGHTDTQYF
CDR3nt: TGTGCCACCTTCAAGGGGCACACAGATACGCAGTATTTT

d_gene: TRBD1
j_gene: TRBJ2-7
v_gene: TRBV25-1
CDR3aa: CASSRPGQSSYEQYF
CDR3nt: TGTGCCAGCAGTAGACCGGGACAGAGCTCCTACGAGCAGTACTTC

d_gene: TRBD1
j_gene: TRBJ2-3
v_gene: TRBV5-1
CDR3aa: CASSYRTGGSSDTQYF
CDR3nt: TGCGCCAGCAGCTACCGGACAGGGGGCTCGTCAGATACGCAGTATTTT